Shown below are 19 T cell receptor beta chains from a single sample sequenced in a study of T cell repertoires in cytomegalovirus infection. MiXCR, applied by TCRdb to the reads, yields one record per CDR3 protein. The top ten hold over 25% of the sample, which has about 180,000 distinct CDR3 sequences, around 14% seen once. The sequenced sample consisted of PBMCs. These receptors came from a human donor in good health (CMV status not recorded). Some clones in this sample may be carry-over from other donors' samples.

The sample holds many counts of this clonotype. The chain is built from TRBV6-5 and TRBJ2-7; D remains ambiguous. CDR3 length equals 14 residues. The germline V and J ends were trimmed by 2 bases and 3 bases, with 11 bases remaining between them. Germline V gene lookup returns CDR1 MNHEY and CDR2 SVGAGI. The CDR3 sequence: CASSYQTLGYEQYF. In nucleotides, the CDR3 is TGTGCCAGCAGTTACCAAACTCTGGGCTACGAGCAGTACTTC.

This chain connects TRBV6-5 to TRBJ2-3; the match to TRBD2 covers 9 bases. In germline, CDR1 is MNHEY, CDR2 SVGAGI. This CDR3 spans 17 amino acids. V lost 0 bases to trimming and J lost 3 bases; unmatched junction nucleotides: 7. As DNA, the CDR3 is TGTGCCAGCAGTTACTCGAGGGGCGGGGGGGCGACAGATACGCAGTATTTT. Translating it yields CASSYSRGGGATDTQYF.

This clonotype has at least ten counts. The chain joins TRBV7-9 to TRBJ2-5, with TRBD1 matching over 8 bases. The J segment lost 4 bases and the V segment lost 5 bases, leaving 18 bases of the junction unmatched. The CDR3 loop spans 18 amino acids. Germline V gene sequence: CDR1 SEHNR, CDR2 FQNEAQ (reference sequence). DNA for the CDR3: TGTGCCAGCAGCACCCGGGACAGGCCTGTCGGAAAAGGAGAGACCCAGTACTTC. Protein sequence: CASSTRDRPVGKGETQYF.

The chain joins TRBV7-6 to TRBJ1-4; D uncertain. This CDR3 comprises 12 residues. V lost 6 bases and J lost 3, with 5 bases in between. Germline V lookup: CDR1 SGHVS, CDR2 FNYEAQ. The CDR3 sequence: CASRLSNEKLFF. The CDR3 nucleotides are TGTGCCAGCAGACTATCTAATGAAAAACTGTTTTTT.

The chain has TRBV11-3 and TRBJ2-1; 13 bases fit TRBD2. Germline trimming cut 5 bases from V and 4 bases from J; bases unmatched to any gene: 14. CDR3 length equals 19 residues. CDR1 SGHNT and CDR2 YENEEA come from the germline V gene. The CDR3 region is CASSPRTSGSLGVYNEQFF. The CDR3 DNA reads TGTGCCAGCAGCCCACGGACTAGCGGGAGTTTAGGGGTTTACAATGAGCAGTTCTTC.

This clonotype was recorded at least ten times. The rearrangement joins TRBV5-6 to TRBJ2-3; the D is unclear. V lost 4 bases to trimming and J lost 2 bases, with 11 bases between them. CDR1 and CDR2 (germline): SGHDT, YYEEEE. The CDR3 spans 14 residues. CDR3 in amino acids: CASSLGPNTDTQYF. Written as DNA, the CDR3 is TGTGCCAGCAGCCTAGGGCCCAACACAGATACGCAGTATTTT. The variable domain in full, completed from reference TRBV5-6 and TRBJ2-3, reads DAGVTQSPTHLIKTRGQQVTLRCSPKSGHDTVSWYQQALGQGPQFIFQYYEEEERQRGNFPDRFSGHQFPNYSSELNVNALLLGDSALYLCASSLGPNTDTQYFGPGTRLTVL.

This chain uses TRBV20-1 with TRBJ2-2; D perhaps matches TRBD2 (6 bases). This CDR3 has 18 amino acids. The germline gives CDR1 DFQATT, CDR2 SNEGSKA (reference sequence). V shed 4 bases and J shed 2 bases, with 23 bases lying between them. The CDR3 DNA is TGCAGTGCTAATAGGCGGAAAACTAGCTCCGCAAACACCGGGGAGCTGTTTTTT. Its protein is CSANRRKTSSANTGELFF.

This clonotype was counted at least ten times. One junction end does not reproduce the germline sequence, and a read error may be involved. The chain employs TRBV5-4 and TRBJ1-2, with unresolved D. The CDR3 extends over 16 amino acids. From germline, CDR1 is SGHNT and CDR2 YYREEE (reference sequence). CDR3 DNA sequence: TGTGCCAGCAGCTTGGTAGTGCCGGAATCGGGCTATCGCTACACCTTC. It specifies CASSLVVPESGYRYTF.

Many counts were recorded for this clonotype. The rearrangement joins TRBV25-1 to TRBJ1-4; weak D call: TRBD1 (6 bases). V shed 1 base and J shed 11 bases, with 11 bases lying between them. From germline, CDR1 is MGHDK and CDR2 SYGVNS. The CDR3 spans 13 residues. CDR3 DNA: TGTGCCAGCAGTGAATGGGGGCTCTCGAAACTGTTTTTT. Protein: CASSEWGLSKLFF.

The genes are TRBV28 and TRBJ2-5, with D tentatively TRBD1 or TRBD2 (6 bases each). V shed 6 bases and J shed 5 bases, with 19 bases lying between them. Germline CDR1 MDHEN, CDR2 SYDVKM. This CDR3 spans 15 amino acids. The chain's CDR3 is CASSSLHGGPETQYF. In nucleotides, the CDR3 is TGTGCCAGCAGCTCCCTACACGGGGGCCCGGAGACCCAGTACTTC.

This clonotype was counted only a few times. The chain employs TRBV28 and TRBJ2-5; perhaps D is TRBD1 or TRBD2 (6 bases each). V was cut by 2 bases and J by 8 bases, with 15 bases left in between. Germline V CDR1 and CDR2: MDHEN, SYDVKM. This CDR3 spans 14 amino acids. CDR3 amino acids: CASSLRGLRFTQYF. DNA for the CDR3: TGTGCCAGCAGTTTACGGGGGCTTCGCTTTACCCAGTACTTC.

This clonotype has a count of ten or more. The chain has TRBV7-2 and TRBJ2-6; TRBD1 is a possible D gene (6 bases). V was pared by 7 bases and J by 2 bases, with 9 bases between. Germline CDR1 and CDR2: SGHTA and FQGNSA. This CDR3 is built from 14 residues. The CDR3 spells CASTYRAGANVLTF. DNA of the CDR3: TGTGCCAGCACCTACAGGGCTGGGGCCAACGTCCTGACTTTC. The entire variable domain, with the rest obtained from reference TRBV7-2 and TRBJ2-6, is as follows: GAGVSQSPSNKVTEKGKDVELRCDPISGHTALYWYRQSLGQGLEFLIYFQGNSAPDKSGLPSDRFSAERTGGSVSTLTIQRTQQEDSAVYLCASTYRAGANVLTFGAGSRLTVL.

This clonotype was counted ten times or more. The chain couples TRBV5-1 to TRBJ2-3; TRBD1 matches 8 bases. CDR1 SGHRS and CDR2 YFSETQ come from the germline V gene. The CDR3 runs 15 residues. V shed 4 bases and J 4 bases; nucleotides not matched to a gene: 8. The CDR3 here is CASSRNRGIADTQYF. The DNA for the CDR3 is TGCGCCAGCAGCAGAAACAGGGGGATCGCAGATACGCAGTATTTT.

This clonotype came up many times. The genes are TRBV7-3 and TRBJ1-2; D is unclear. Germline loops: CDR1 SGHTA, CDR2 FQGTGA. With 5 bases removed from V and 0 bases from J, the gap between germline ends came to 7 bases. The CDR3 runs 13 residues. The CDR3 coding sequence is TGTGCCAGCAGCCTCAATACTAACTATGGCTACACCTTC. It translates to CASSLNTNYGYTF.

This clonotype was detected ten times or more. This chain links TRBV6-1 with TRBJ2-7; 8 bases map to TRBD2. Trimming cost V 6 bases and J 5 bases; bases outside gene matches: 6. CDR3 length: 13 residues. Germline-derived CDR1 and CDR2 are MNHNS and SASEGT. CDR3 protein: CASSSETSDEQYF. CDR3 coding DNA: TGTGCCAGCAGCTCAGAGACTAGCGACGAGCAGTACTTC.

This clonotype has just a few counts. The chain joins TRBV28 to TRBJ2-1; 9 nucleotides line up with TRBD2. The CDR3 loop spans 14 amino acids. Looked up from germline, CDR1 is MDHEN and CDR2 is SYDVKM. Trimming took 10 bases from V and 7 from J; bases not matched to a gene: 11. The CDR3 sequence: CATLSGSVGNEQFF. CDR3 DNA sequence: TGTGCCACTCTTAGCGGGAGTGTCGGGAATGAGCAGTTCTTC.

The V and J genes are TRBV5-6 and TRBJ1-5; 9 nucleotides match TRBD1. This CDR3 region has 15 residues. CDR1 and CDR2 from the germline V gene are SGHDT and YYEEEE. J was trimmed by 4 bases and V by 4 bases; bases with no gene match: 6. CDR3 sequence reads: CASSGAGTGNQPQHF. The CDR3 DNA reads as TGTGCCAGCAGCGGGGCCGGGACAGGGAATCAGCCCCAGCATTTT.

This clonotype has just a few counts. The rearrangement uses TRBV18 and TRBJ1-5, with 7 nucleotides matching TRBD1. V lost 3 bases, J lost 1 base, and 3 bases stayed unmatched. CDR1 and CDR2 from the germline V gene are KGHSH and LQKENI. CDR3 length: 15 residues. The DNA for the CDR3 is TGTGCCAGCTCACCGGGACAGTTAAGCAATCAGCCCCAGCATTTT. It codes for CASSPGQLSNQPQHF.

The rearrangement joins TRBV5-1 to TRBJ2-7; maybe TRBD2 (6 bases). The CDR3 consists of 12 residues. CDR1 is SGHRS and CDR2 is YFSETQ in the germline V gene. Trimming shortened V by 5 bases and J by 5 bases, and 11 bases separated the two germline ends. CDR3 amino acids: CASSPGGNEQYF. The CDR3 region has the DNA TGCGCCAGCAGTCCCGGGGGAAACGAGCAGTACTTC. The full variable domain, completed using reference TRBV5-1 and TRBJ2-7, is KAGVTQTPRYLIKTRGQQVTLSCSPISGHRSVSWYQQTPGQGLQFLFEYFSETQRNKGNFPGRFSGRQFSNSRSEMNVSTLELGDSALYLCASSPGGNEQYFGPGTRLTVT.